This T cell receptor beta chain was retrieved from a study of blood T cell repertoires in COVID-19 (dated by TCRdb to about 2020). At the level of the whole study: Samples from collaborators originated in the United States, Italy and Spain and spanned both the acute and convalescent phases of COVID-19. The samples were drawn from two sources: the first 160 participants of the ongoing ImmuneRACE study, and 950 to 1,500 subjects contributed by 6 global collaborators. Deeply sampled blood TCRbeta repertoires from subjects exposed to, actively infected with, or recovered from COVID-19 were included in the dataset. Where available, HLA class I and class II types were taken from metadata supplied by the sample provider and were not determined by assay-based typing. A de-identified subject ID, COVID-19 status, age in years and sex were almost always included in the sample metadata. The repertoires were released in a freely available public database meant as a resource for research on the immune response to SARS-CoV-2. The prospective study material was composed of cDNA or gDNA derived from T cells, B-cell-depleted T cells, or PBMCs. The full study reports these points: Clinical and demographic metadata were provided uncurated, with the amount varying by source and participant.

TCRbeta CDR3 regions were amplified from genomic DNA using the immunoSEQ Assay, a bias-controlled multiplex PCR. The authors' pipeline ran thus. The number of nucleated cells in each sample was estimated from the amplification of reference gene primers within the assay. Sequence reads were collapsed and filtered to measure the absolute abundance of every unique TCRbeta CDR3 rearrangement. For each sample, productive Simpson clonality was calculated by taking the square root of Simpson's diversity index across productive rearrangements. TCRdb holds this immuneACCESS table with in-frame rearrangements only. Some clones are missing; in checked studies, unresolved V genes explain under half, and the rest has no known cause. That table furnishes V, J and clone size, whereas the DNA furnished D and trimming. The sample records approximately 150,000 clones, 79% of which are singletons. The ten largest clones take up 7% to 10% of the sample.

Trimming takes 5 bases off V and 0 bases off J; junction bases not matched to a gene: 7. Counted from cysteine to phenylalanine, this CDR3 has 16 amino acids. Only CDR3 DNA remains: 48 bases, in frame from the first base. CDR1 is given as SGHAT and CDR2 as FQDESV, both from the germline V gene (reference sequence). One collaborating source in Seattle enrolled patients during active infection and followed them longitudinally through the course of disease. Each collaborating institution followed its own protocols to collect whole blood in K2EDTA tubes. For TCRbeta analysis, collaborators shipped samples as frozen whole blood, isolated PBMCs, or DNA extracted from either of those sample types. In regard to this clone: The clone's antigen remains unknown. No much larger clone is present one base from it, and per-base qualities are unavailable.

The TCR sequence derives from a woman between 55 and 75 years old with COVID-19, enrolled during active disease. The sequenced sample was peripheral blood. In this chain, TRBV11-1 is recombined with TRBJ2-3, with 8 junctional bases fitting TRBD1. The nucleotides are TGTGCCAGCAGCCATCGGACAGGGTCTAGCACAGATACGCAGTATTTT. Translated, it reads CASSHRTGSSTDTQYF. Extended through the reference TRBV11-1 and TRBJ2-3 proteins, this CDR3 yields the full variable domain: EAEVAQSPRYKITEKSQAVAFWCDPISGHATLYWYRQILGQGPELLVQFQDESVVDDSQLPKDRFSAERLKGVDSTLKIQPAELGDSAMYLCASSHRTGSSTDTQYFGPGTRLTVL.